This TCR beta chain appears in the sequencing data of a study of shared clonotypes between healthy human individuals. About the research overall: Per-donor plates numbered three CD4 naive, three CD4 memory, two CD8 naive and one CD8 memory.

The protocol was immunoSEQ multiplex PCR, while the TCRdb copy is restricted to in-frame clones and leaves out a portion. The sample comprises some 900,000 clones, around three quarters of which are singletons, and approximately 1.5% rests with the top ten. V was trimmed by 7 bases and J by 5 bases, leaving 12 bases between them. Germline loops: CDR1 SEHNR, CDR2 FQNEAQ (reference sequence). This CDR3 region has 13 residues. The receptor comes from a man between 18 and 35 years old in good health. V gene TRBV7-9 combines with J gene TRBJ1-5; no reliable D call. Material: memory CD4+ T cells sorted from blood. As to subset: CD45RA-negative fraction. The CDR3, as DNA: TGTGCCAGCACCCCTTCGCCCTATCAGCCCCAGCATTTT. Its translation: CASTPSPYQPQHF. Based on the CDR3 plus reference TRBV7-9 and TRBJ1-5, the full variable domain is DTGVSQNPRHKITKRGQNVTFRCDPISEHNRLYWYRQTLGQGPEFLTYFQNEAQLEKSRLLSDRFSAERPKGSFSTLEIQRTEQGDSAMYLCASTPSPYQPQHFGDGTRLSIL.